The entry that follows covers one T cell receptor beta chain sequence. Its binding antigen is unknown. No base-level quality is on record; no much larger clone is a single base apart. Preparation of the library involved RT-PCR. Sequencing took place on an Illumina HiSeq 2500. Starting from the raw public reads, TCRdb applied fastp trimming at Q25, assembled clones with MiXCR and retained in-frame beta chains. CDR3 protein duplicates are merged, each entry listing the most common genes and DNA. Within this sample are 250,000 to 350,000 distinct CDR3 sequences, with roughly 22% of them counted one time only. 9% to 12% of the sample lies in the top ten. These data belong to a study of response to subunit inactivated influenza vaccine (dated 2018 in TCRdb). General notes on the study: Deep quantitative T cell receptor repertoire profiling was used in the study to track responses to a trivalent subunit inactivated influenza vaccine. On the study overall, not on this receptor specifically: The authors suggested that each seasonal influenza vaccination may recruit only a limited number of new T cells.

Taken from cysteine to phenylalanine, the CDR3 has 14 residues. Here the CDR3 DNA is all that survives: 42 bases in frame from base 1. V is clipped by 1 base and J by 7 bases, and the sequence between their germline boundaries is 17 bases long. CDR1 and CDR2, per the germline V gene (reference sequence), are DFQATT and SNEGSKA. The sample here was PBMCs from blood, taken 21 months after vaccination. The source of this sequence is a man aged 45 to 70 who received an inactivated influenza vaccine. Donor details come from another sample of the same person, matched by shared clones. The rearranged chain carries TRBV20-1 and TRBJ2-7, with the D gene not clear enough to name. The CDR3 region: CSARGARSSDEQYF. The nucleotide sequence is TGCAGTGCTAGAGGGGCCCGGAGCTCGGATGAGCAGTACTTC.